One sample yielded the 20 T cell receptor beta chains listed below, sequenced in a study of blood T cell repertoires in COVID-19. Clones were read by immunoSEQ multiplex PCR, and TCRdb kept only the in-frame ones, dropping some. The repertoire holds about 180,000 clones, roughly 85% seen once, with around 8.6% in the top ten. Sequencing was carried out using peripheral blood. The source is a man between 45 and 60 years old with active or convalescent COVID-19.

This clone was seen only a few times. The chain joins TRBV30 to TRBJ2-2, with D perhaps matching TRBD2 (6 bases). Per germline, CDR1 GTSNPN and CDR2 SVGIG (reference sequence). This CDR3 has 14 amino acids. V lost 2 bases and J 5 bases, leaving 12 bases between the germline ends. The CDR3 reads CAWSLALATGELFF. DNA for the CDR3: TGTGCCTGGAGTCTCGCCCTAGCGACCGGGGAGCTGTTTTTT.

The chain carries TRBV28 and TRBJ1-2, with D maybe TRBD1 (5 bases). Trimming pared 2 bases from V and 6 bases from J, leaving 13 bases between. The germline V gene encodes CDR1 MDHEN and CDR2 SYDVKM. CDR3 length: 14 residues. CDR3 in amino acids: CASSLGQGRDGYTF. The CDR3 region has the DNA TGTGCCAGCAGTTTAGGGCAGGGTCGCGATGGCTACACCTTC.

CDR3 protein: CASSQAGSGNTEAFF. DNA of the CDR3: TGTGCCAGCTCACAGGCCGGGTCTGGGAACACTGAAGCTTTCTTT. The chain links TRBV27 to TRBJ1-1; possible D gene TRBD1, 5 bases. Trimming removed 8 bases from V and 1 base from J, with 17 bases in between. There are 15 residues in the CDR3. In germline, CDR1 is MNHEY, CDR2 SMNVEV (reference sequence).

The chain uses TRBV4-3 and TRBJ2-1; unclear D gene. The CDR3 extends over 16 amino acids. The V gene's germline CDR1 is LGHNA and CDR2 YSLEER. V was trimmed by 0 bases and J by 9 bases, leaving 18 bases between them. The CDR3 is CASSQDGPSNLGEQFF. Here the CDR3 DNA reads TGCGCCAGCAGCCAAGATGGGCCCAGTAACCTGGGTGAGCAGTTCTTC.

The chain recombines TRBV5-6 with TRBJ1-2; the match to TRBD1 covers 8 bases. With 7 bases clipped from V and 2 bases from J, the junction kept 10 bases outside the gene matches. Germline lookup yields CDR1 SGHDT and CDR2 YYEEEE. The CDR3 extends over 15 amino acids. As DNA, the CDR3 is TGTGCCAGCCACATGATAGACAGGGGAAACTATGGCTACACCTTC. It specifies CASHMIDRGNYGYTF.

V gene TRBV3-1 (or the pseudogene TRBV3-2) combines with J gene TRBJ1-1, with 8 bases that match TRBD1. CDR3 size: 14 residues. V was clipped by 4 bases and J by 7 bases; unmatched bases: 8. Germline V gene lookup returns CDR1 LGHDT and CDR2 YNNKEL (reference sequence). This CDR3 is CASSRRNGQGEAFF. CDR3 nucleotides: TGTGCCAGCAGCCGCCGGAACGGACAGGGTGAAGCTTTCTTT.

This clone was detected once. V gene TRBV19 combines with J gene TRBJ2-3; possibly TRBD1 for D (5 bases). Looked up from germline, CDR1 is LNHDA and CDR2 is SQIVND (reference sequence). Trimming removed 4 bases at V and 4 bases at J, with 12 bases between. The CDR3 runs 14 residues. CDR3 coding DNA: TGTGCCAGTAGTACCACGACAGTGGCAGATACGCAGTATTTT. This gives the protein CASSTTTVADTQYF.

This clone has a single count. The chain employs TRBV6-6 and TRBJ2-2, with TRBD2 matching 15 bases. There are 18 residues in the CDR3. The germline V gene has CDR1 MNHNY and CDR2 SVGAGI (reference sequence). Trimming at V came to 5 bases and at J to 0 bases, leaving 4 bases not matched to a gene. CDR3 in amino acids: CASSRTSGGAANTGELFF. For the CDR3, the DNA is TGTGCCAGCAGTCGGACTAGCGGGGGGGCTGCGAACACCGGGGAGCTGTTTTTT.

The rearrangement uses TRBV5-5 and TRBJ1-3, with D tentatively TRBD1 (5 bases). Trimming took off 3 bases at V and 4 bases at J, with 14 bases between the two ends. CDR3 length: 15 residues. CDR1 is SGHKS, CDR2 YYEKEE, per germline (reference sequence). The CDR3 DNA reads TGTGCCAGCAGCTCTTTGGGGGGAAAAGGAAACACCATATATTTT. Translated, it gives CASSSLGGKGNTIYF.

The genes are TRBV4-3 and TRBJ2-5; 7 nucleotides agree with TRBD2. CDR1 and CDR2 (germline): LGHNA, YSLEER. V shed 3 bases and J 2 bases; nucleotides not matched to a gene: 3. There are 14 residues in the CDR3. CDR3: CASSHRAGQETQYF. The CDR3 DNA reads TGCGCCAGCAGCCACCGAGCGGGGCAAGAGACCCAGTACTTC.

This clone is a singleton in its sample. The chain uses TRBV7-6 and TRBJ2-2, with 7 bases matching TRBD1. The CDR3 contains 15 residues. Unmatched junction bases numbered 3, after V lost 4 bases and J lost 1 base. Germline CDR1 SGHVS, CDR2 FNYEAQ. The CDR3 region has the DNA TGTGCCAGCAGCTCGCGACAGGGGAACACCGGGGAGCTGTTTTTT. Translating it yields CASSSRQGNTGELFF.

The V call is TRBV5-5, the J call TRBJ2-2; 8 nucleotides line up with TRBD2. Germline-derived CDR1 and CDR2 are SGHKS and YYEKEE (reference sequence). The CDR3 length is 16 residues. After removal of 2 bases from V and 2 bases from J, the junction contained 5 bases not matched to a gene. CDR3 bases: TGTGCCAGCAGCTTTAGGGCGGGGGGTAACACCGGGGAGCTGTTTTTT. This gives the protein CASSFRAGGNTGELFF.

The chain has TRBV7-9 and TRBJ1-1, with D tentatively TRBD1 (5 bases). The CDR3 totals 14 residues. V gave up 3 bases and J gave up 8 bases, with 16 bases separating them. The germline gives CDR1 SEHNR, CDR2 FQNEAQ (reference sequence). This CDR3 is CASSFSSDRQEAFF. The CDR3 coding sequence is TGTGCCAGCAGCTTTTCGTCGGATCGACAGGAAGCTTTCTTT.

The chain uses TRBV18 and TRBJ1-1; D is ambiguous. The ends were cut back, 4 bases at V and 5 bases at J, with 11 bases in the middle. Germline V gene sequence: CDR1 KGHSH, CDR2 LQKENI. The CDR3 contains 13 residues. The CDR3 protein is CASSLGGRTEAFF. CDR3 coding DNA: TGTGCCAGCTCACTAGGTGGGAGAACTGAAGCTTTCTTT.

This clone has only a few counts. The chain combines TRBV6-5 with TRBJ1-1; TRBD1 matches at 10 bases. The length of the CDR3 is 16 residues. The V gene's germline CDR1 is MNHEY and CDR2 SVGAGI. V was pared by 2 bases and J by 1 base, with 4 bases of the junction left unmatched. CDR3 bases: TGTGCCAGCAGTTACGGGGACAGGGGTTCGAACACTGAAGCTTTCTTT. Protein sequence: CASSYGDRGSNTEAFF.

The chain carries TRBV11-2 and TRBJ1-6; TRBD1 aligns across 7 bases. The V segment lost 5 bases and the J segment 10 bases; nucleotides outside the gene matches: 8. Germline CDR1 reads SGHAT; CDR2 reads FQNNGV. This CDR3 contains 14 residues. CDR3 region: CASSPQGSVSPLHF. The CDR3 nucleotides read TGTGCCAGCAGCCCACAGGGGTCTGTATCACCCCTCCACTTT.

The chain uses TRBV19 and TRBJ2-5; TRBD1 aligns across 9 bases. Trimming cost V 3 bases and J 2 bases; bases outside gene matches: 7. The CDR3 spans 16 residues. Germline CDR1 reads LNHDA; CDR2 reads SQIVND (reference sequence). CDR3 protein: CASSIRDRVGQETQYF. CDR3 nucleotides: TGTGCCAGTAGTATTCGGGACAGGGTTGGGCAAGAGACCCAGTACTTC. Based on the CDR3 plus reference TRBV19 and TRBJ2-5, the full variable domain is DGGITQSPKYLFRKEGQNVTLSCEQNLNHDAMYWYRQDPGQGLRLIYYSQIVNDFQKGDIAEGYSVSREKKESFPLTVTSAQKNPTAFYLCASSIRDRVGQETQYFGPGTRLLVL.

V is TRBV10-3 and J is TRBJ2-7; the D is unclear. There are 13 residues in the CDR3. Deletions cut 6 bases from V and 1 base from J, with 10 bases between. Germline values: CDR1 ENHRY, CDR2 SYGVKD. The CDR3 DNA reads TGTGCCATCAGGCCCCAGATTTCCTACGAGCAGTACTTC. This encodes CAIRPQISYEQYF.

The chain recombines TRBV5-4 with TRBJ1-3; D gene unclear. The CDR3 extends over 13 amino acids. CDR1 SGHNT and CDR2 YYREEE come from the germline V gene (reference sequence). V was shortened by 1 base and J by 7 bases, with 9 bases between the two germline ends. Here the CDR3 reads CASSLSDRNTIYF. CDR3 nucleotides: TGTGCCAGCAGCTTGTCCGATCGGAACACCATATATTTT.

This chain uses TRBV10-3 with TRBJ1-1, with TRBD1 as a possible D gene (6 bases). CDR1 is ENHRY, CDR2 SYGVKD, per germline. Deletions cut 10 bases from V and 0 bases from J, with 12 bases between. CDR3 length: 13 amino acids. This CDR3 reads CASMDSLNTEAFF. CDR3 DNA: TGTGCCAGCATGGACAGCCTGAACACTGAAGCTTTCTTT.